The 13 T cell receptor beta chains below come from one sample, sequenced in a study of blood T cell repertoires in COVID-19. Sequencing was performed with immunoSEQ multiplex PCR; in TCRdb, only in-frame clones are kept and a portion is missing. Of 150,000 to 180,000 clones listed, around nine tenths are singletons. The sequenced material came from peripheral blood. These receptors all come from a woman aged 70 to 79 with acute or convalescent COVID-19.

This sequence joins TRBV20-1 and TRBJ2-3, with D unclear. The CDR3 length is 11 residues. CDR1 and CDR2 from the germline V gene are DFQATT and SNEGSKA (reference sequence). V dropped 7 bases and J dropped 4 bases, with 9 bases sitting between them. CDR3 nucleotide sequence: TGCAGTGTCCTAGTGGCAGATACGCAGTATTTT. Protein sequence: CSVLVADTQYF.

The chain is built from TRBV7-2 and TRBJ1-2; no reliable D call. The CDR3 sequence is 13 residues long. Germline CDR1 SGHTA, CDR2 FQGNSA. Trimming cost V 2 bases and J 6 bases, with 10 bases left between them. In nucleotides, the CDR3 is TGTGCCAGCAGCTTACAATTTCGGGATGGCTACACCTTC. Residues: CASSLQFRDGYTF.

The V gene is TRBV6-2 or TRBV6-3, the J gene TRBJ2-3; the match to TRBD2 covers 9 bases. CDR1 MNHEY and CDR2 SVGEGT come from the germline V gene. The CDR3 sequence is 19 residues long. The V segment lost 2 bases and the J segment 1 base; nucleotides outside the gene matches: 13. The CDR3 protein is CASSYSRSGGVRGTDTQYF. CDR3 nucleotide sequence: TGTGCCAGCAGTTACAGTCGTAGCGGGGGTGTCAGAGGCACAGATACGCAGTATTTT.

This sequence joins TRBV20-1 and TRBJ1-1, with D perhaps TRBD1 (5 bases). This CDR3 has 15 amino acids. Germline CDR1 and CDR2: DFQATT and SNEGSKA (reference sequence). V lost 3 bases and J 0 bases, leaving 14 bases between the germline ends. The CDR3 spells CSASRGGNMNTEAFF. In nucleotides, the CDR3 is TGCAGTGCTAGTAGGGGCGGAAACATGAACACTGAAGCTTTCTTT.

The V call is TRBV9, the J call TRBJ1-2, with 7 bases lining up with TRBD1. This CDR3 comprises 14 residues. The germline gives CDR1 SGDLS, CDR2 YYNGEE. Losses at the gene ends were 3 bases for V and 4 bases for J; bases not matched to a gene: 6. The CDR3 nucleotides are TGTGCCAGCAGCGCGCCGGGACAGCTCTATGGCTACACCTTC. Residues: CASSAPGQLYGYTF.

CDR3 amino acids: CAISDRADTQYF. The DNA of the CDR3 is TGTGCCATCAGTGACCGGGCAGATACGCAGTATTTT. The J gene is TRBJ2-3, the V gene TRBV10-3, with unresolved D. CDR3 length equals 12 residues. With 3 bases removed from V and 4 bases from J, the gap between germline ends came to 5 bases. CDR1 and CDR2 (germline): ENHRY, SYGVKD.

The chain combines TRBV6-6 with TRBJ2-2, with 11 nucleotides matching TRBD1. CDR3 length: 17 amino acids. J lost 7 bases, V lost 5 bases, and 12 bases had no gene match. Germline CDR1 is MNHNY and CDR2 is SVGAGI (reference sequence). This CDR3 reads CASSLSSGQGELGELFF. For the CDR3, the DNA is TGTGCCAGCAGTCTGTCTTCGGGACAGGGGGAACTCGGGGAGCTGTTTTTT.

The rearrangement joins TRBV18 to TRBJ2-3, with TRBD2 identical over 9 bases. V dropped 3 bases and J dropped 2; count of bases not matched to a gene: 3. The CDR3 contains 15 residues. CDR1 is KGHSH and CDR2 is LQKENI in the germline V gene. The CDR3 DNA reads TGTGCCAGCTCACCGAGCGGGGGGAACACAGATACGCAGTATTTT. This codes for CASSPSGGNTDTQYF.

The rearrangement uses TRBV30 and TRBJ2-7; no definite D call. CDR3 length: 11 amino acids. V lost 4 bases to trimming and J lost 1 base, with 5 bases between them. CDR1 GTSNPN and CDR2 SVGIG come from the germline V gene (reference sequence). The CDR3 spells CAWTESYEQYF. In DNA, the CDR3 is TGTGCCTGGACGGAGTCCTACGAGCAGTACTTC. Supplemented by reference TRBV30 and TRBJ2-7, the full variable domain reads SQTIHQWPATLVQPVGSPLSLECTVEGTSNPNLYWYRQAAGRGLQLLFYSVGIGQISSEVPQNLSASRPQDRQFILSSKKLLLSDSGFYLCAWTESYEQYFGPGTRLTVT.

This chain connects TRBV6-6 to TRBJ1-6; D unresolved. The CDR3 spans 11 residues. The V end lost 7 bases, the J end lost 7 bases, and 5 bases lay between the germline ends. Germline CDR1 and CDR2: MNHNY and SVGAGI (reference sequence). CDR3 sequence: CASTFNSPLHF. CDR3 sequence (DNA): TGTGCCAGCACCTTCAATTCACCCCTCCACTTT.

V and J are TRBV29-1 and TRBJ2-7, with 12 bases that match TRBD1. Per germline, CDR1 SQVTM and CDR2 ANQGSEA. The ends lost 7 bases at V and 0 bases at J; junction bases unmatched: 7. This CDR3 comprises 15 residues. The CDR3, as DNA: TGCAGCGCCCGGGACAGGGGGCGCGACTCCTACGAGCAGTACTTC. Residues: CSARDRGRDSYEQYF.

The chain combines TRBV18 with TRBJ1-2; no clear D gene. Trimming left V 8 bases short and J 1 base short, with 14 bases between. Germline CDR1 KGHSH, CDR2 LQKENI. The CDR3 loop spans 14 amino acids. In DNA, the CDR3 is TGTGCCAGCACGGCAACCGGGGTTAACTATGGCTACACCTTC. Its translation is CASTATGVNYGYTF.

The chain has TRBV11-1 and TRBJ1-2; D call uncertain. Germline loops: CDR1 SGHAT, CDR2 FQDESV (reference sequence). This CDR3 has 13 amino acids. V lost 0 bases and J lost 4, with 6 bases in between. CDR3 region: CASSLAAGYGYTF. CDR3 coding DNA: TGTGCCAGCAGCTTAGCCGCAGGCTATGGCTACACCTTC.